This TCR beta chain was profiled in a study of blood T cell repertoires in COVID-19. CDR1 and CDR2 (germline): MRHNA, SNTAGT. The CDR3 runs to 16 residues. Trimming pared 2 bases from V and 4 bases from J, leaving 15 bases between. Profiling relied on immunoSEQ multiplex PCR, and the TCRdb table lists in-frame clones only, not all of them. The sample lists under 250,000 clones; approximately 80% were seen once. The chain has TRBV6-4 and TRBJ1-3; D remains ambiguous. The sequenced sample consisted of PBMCs or T cells enriched from blood (not recorded which). This receptor was taken from a young man with acute COVID-19. The CDR3 nucleotides are TGTGCCAGCAGTGACATATGGCCTCGGGAAGGAAACACCATATATTTT. It is translated as CASSDIWPREGNTIYF.